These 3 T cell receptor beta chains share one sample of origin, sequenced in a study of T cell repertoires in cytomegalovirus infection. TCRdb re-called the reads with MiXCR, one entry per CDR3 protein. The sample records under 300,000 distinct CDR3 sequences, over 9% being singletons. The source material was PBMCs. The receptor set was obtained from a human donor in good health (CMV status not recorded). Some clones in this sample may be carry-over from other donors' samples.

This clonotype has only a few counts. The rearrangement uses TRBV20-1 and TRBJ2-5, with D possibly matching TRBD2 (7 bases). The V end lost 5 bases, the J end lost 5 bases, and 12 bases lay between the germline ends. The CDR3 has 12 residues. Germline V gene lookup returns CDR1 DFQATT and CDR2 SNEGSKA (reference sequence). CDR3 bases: TGCAGTGCTCGGGGGGCCGGGGAGACCCAGTACTTC. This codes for CSARGAGETQYF.

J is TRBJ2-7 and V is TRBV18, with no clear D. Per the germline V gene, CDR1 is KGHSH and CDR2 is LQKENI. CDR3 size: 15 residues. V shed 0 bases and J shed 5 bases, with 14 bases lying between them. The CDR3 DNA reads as TGTGCCAGCTCACCACCTGGGCAAAAAGGCGACGAGCAGTACTTC. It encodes CASSPPGQKGDEQYF.

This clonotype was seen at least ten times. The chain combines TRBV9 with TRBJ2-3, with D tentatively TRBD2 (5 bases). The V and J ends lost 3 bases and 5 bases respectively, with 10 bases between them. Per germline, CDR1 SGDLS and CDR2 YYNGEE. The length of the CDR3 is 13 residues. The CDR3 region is CASSGRRGDTQYF. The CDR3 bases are TGTGCCAGCAGCGGTCGCCGGGGAGATACGCAGTATTTT.